This entry lists 15 T cell receptor beta chains sequenced from one sample in a study of immune heterogeneity within non-small cell lung tumors (dated by TCRdb to the late 2010s). For the TCR template, genomic DNA was extracted from bulk tumor tissue, and around 600 ng of gDNA was amplified for each sample. During surgery, several biopsies were collected from each primary tumor and placed as far from one another as possible within the tumor mass. Patients in the study cohort, which was described as untreated, were newly diagnosed NSCLC cases going through curative surgery. The reads were generated on a HiSeq X Ten. The TCR beta CDR3 region was amplified with a multiplex PCR system, in which a first round of roughly 10 cycles was run using 32 V-gene forward and 13 J-gene reverse primers. TCRdb reanalyzed the raw reads on its own, using fastp at Q25 for trimming and MiXCR for clone calling, and kept in-frame beta chains. One record per CDR3 amino acid sequence lists the most common genes and DNA. The sample table holds more than 14,000 distinct CDR3 sequences, of which 25% to 35% were seen once. The biggest ten clones account for roughly 5.5% of the sample.

The sequenced material came from lung tumor tissue. Receptors originate from a man aged 40-50 years with non-small cell lung cancer.

Of note for this clonotype: It may be a read error: a sequence one base away is much more abundant. The chain employs TRBV10-3 and TRBJ1-2, with 9 nucleotides matching TRBD1. From germline, CDR1 is ENHRY and CDR2 SYGVKD. This CDR3 has 17 residues. With 0 bases clipped from V and 8 bases from J, the junction kept 13 bases outside the gene matches. CDR3 sequence: CAISESTPGTGLKGYTF. CDR3 nucleotides: TGTGCCATCAGTGAGTCTACCCCGGGGACAGGGTTGAAGGGCTACACCTTC.

This clonotype has ten or more counts. In DNA form, the CDR3 reads TGTGCCACAGGTCCGTTAGGGGCCCACGAGCAGTACTTC. This codes for CATGPLGAHEQYF. This chain uses TRBV6-1 with TRBJ2-7; perhaps TRBD1 as D (5 bases). From germline, CDR1 is MNHNS and CDR2 SASEGT. The CDR3 has 13 residues. The V and J ends lost 10 bases and 5 bases respectively, with 18 bases between them.

Many counts were recorded for this clonotype. The V call is TRBV20-1, the J call TRBJ2-7; TRBD2 matches 11 bases. Germline CDR1 and CDR2: DFQATT and SNEGSKA (reference sequence). V was pared by 1 base and J by 4 bases, with 6 bases of the junction left unmatched. This CDR3 spans 15 amino acids. The CDR3 bases are TGCAGTGCTAGAGTTCCTGGGACTAGCGGATACGAGCAGTACTTC. It specifies CSARVPGTSGYEQYF.

This clonotype was detected many times. The rearrangement links TRBV6-2 or TRBV6-3 to TRBJ2-5; D gene unclear. The V gene lost 8 bases and the J gene lost 3 bases, with 7 bases spanning the gap. This CDR3 region has 11 residues. Germline-derived CDR1 and CDR2 are MNHEY and SVGEGT. This CDR3 reads CASRPKETQYF. CDR3 sequence (DNA): TGTGCCAGCCGCCCAAAAGAGACCCAGTACTTC.

Regarding this clonotype: The germline gene is not matched at one end of the junction; a read error may be the cause. This chain joins TRBV6-1 and TRBJ2-2; possibly TRBD1 for D (5 bases). There are 12 residues in the CDR3. The germline CDR1 and CDR2 sequences are MNHNS and SASEGT. The CDR3 sequence: CASSEDRRELFF. The CDR3, as DNA: TGTGCCAGCAGCGAAGACAGAAGGGAGCTGTTTTTT.

Ten or more counts support this clonotype. J is TRBJ1-1 and V is TRBV11-3, with D maybe TRBD1 (6 bases). The V end lost 5 bases, the J end lost 1 base, and 14 bases lay between the germline ends. The CDR3 spans 15 residues. Germline CDR1 SGHNT, CDR2 YENEEA. DNA for the CDR3: TGTGCCAGCAGCACTAGGGGGACCTGGAACACTGAAGCTTTCTTT. It encodes CASSTRGTWNTEAFF.

In the case of this clonotype: The junction departs from the called germline gene at one end, perhaps through a read error. The chain uses TRBV7-9 and TRBJ1-2; 9 bases line up with TRBD1. The CDR3 has 16 amino acids. Germline-derived CDR1 and CDR2 are SEHNR and FQNEAQ (reference sequence). The DNA for the CDR3 is TGTGCCAGCAGCTACTCCGTCGGGACAGGGAGCTATGCCTACACCTTC. It encodes CASSYSVGTGSYAYTF.

There are many counts of this clonotype. V usage is TRBV11-3 and J usage is TRBJ1-1; D uncertain. V lost 4 bases and J 5 bases, leaving 5 bases between the germline ends. The CDR3 is made up of 11 amino acids. The V gene's germline CDR1 is SGHNT and CDR2 YENEEA. The CDR3 region is CASSSYTEAFF. The CDR3 DNA reads TGTGCCAGCAGCTCGTATACTGAAGCTTTCTTT.

By sample fraction, this clonotype is medium-sized. This rearrangement joins TRBV12-3 or TRBV12-4 to TRBJ2-3, with 13 bases that match TRBD2. The CDR3 is 16 amino acids. V shed 6 bases, J shed 6 bases, and the junction held 9 bases outside the gene matches. The CDR3 DNA follows: TGTGCCAGCAGCGAAACTAGCGGGAGGGGTTCGGATACGCAGTATTTT. It codes for CASSETSGRGSDTQYF.

Note on this clonotype: A much larger clone differs from this one at a single base, so this may be a read error. The chain employs TRBV4-1 and TRBJ1-5; D remains ambiguous. V was cut by 0 bases and J by 1 base, with 19 bases left in between. The CDR3 is 19 amino acids. The germline CDR1 and CDR2 sequences are MGHRA and YSYEKL. In DNA form, the CDR3 reads TGCGCCAGCAGCCAAGACCGTCAGGTGGCGTTAGGAAGCAATCAGCCCCAGCATTTT. This encodes CASSQDRQVALGSNQPQHF.

As to this clonotype: A much larger clone sits a single nucleotide away, making a read error possible. This chain links TRBV3-2 with TRBJ2-7. TRBV3-2 is tagged as a pseudogene. The CDR3 is 15 amino acids. The CDR3 loop is CASSQCTDSSYEQYF. In nucleotides, the CDR3 is TGTGCCAGCAGCCAGTGCACAGATTCCTCCTACGAGCAGTACTTC.

This clonotype was detected ten times or more. The V and J genes are TRBV7-2 and TRBJ1-2; TRBD1 agrees at 9 bases. From germline, CDR1 is SGHTA and CDR2 FQGNSA. V shed 1 base and J 7 bases; nucleotides not matched to a gene: 7. This CDR3 has 15 residues. The CDR3 bases are TGTGCCAGCAGCTTAGATTGGGACAGGGACGCTGGCTACACCTTC. It encodes CASSLDWDRDAGYTF.

This clonotype is categorized as medium-sized. The V call is TRBV6-4, the J call TRBJ2-3; tentative D call: TRBD2 (6 bases). CDR1 is MRHNA, CDR2 SNTAGT, per germline. The CDR3 is 13 amino acids. Trimming pared 0 bases from V and 9 bases from J, leaving 10 bases between. The CDR3 loop reads CASSDSAEGTQYF. The DNA of the CDR3 is TGTGCCAGCAGTGACTCTGCGGAGGGGACGCAGTATTTT.

To note about this clonotype: Possible read error: a much larger clone is one base away. The chain combines TRBV6-1 with TRBJ1-6; TRBD1 agrees at 12 bases. The CDR3 totals 18 residues. CDR1 MNHNS and CDR2 SASEGT come from the germline V gene. Here the CDR3 reads CASSLDSGQGAVNSSLHF. CDR3 nucleotides: TGTGCCAGCAGTCTAGACTCGGGACAGGGGGCTGTTAATTCATCCCTCCACTTT.

On this clonotype itself: Being one base from a much bigger clone, this may be a read error. The chain combines TRBV7-8 with TRBJ2-7; D may be TRBD1 (5 bases). V dropped 3 bases and J dropped 6 bases, with 12 bases sitting between them. The CDR3 is 13 residues long. Germline-derived CDR1 and CDR2 are SGHVS and FQNEAQ. The DNA for the CDR3 is TGTGCCAGCAGCTTCGCCGTCCAGGGCGAGCAGTACTTC. Its protein product is CASSFAVQGEQYF.